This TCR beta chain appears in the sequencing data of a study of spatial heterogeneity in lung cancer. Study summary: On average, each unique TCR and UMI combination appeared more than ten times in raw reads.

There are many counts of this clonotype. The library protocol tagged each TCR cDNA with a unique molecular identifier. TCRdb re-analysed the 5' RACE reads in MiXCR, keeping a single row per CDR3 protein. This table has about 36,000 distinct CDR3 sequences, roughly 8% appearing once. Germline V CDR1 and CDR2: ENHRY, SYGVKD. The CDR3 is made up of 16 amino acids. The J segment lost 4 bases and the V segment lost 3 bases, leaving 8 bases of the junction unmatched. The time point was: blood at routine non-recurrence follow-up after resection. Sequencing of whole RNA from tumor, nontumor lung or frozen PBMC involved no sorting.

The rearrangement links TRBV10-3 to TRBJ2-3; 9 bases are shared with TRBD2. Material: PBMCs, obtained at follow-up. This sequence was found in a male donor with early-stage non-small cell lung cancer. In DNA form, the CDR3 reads TGTGCCATCAGTGATGCTGCGGGGGGGTTTTCAGATACGCAGTATTTT. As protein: CAISDAAGGFSDTQYF.